This T cell receptor (beta chain) was sequenced during a study of T cells after posttransplantation cyclophosphamide. This clone came up a few times. Here immunoSEQ multiplex PCR was the method, and the copy in TCRdb shows in-frame clones only, minus some. The profile covers around 44,000 clones, none occurring a single time. The TCR originated in a man aged 35-49 years in good health, CMV-negative, and a related stem cell transplant donor. The sample consisted of PBMCs.

The CDR3 DNA sequence: TGCACCAGCAGACAGAGGGACTGGGCAGATACGCAGTATTTT. It codes for CTSRQRDWADTQYF. V is TRBV1 and J is TRBJ2-3; the table calls TRBD2, which could not be checked here. TRBV1 is shown as a pseudogene. This CDR3 region has 14 residues.